Sequencing of this TCR beta chain was carried out in a study of human T cells and chemical hapten exposure. TCRdb re-derived calls from the RACE reads in MiXCR, one entry per CDR3 protein. In the table there are roughly 84,000 distinct CDR3 sequences, more than 9% of which are singletons. V lost 5 bases, J lost 4 bases, and 4 bases stayed unmatched. The CDR3 consists of 14 residues. Germline-derived CDR1 and CDR2 are LGHNT and FRNRAP. The sample's time point: patch test 2, 6 weeks after DPC sensitization. Treatment here: therapeutic diphenylcyclopropenone sensitization with weekly scalp DPC. This clonotype was seen many times.

The receptor's source is a woman between 45 and 65 years old with alopecia areata. Some clones in this sample may be carry-over from other donors' samples. The chain employs TRBV12-5 and TRBJ1-5, with 8 positions matching TRBD1. The sample was whole blood, taken in connection with sensitization to the hapten diphenylcyclopropenone (DPC). The chain's CDR3 is CASGQGQANQPQHF. Here the CDR3 DNA reads TGTGCTAGTGGTCAGGGACAGGCTAATCAGCCCCAGCATTTT.